This T cell receptor beta chain emerged from a study of shared clonotypes between healthy human individuals. Study-level points and caveats: Sequencing depth was predicted to influence how clonotypes are shared among donors. For sorted subsets, rarefaction showed incomplete sequencing despite large depth.

Profiling relied on immunoSEQ multiplex PCR, and the TCRdb table lists in-frame clones only, not all of them. The repertoire holds more than 1 million clones, with approximately 78% as singletons. Note on this clone: No antigen is known for it.

The germline V gene encodes CDR1 MGHDK and CDR2 SYGVNS. This CDR3 spans 13 amino acids. Between the trimmed V and J ends, which lost 4 bases and 8 bases, there was a span of 14 bases. The material sequenced was memory CD4+ T cells from PBMCs. Subset in this sample: CD45RA-negative fraction. This TCR was recovered from a man aged 18 to 35 in good health. Some clones in this sample may be carry-over from other donors' samples. The V call is TRBV25-1, the J call TRBJ1-2; D ambiguous. CDR3 DNA: TGTGCCAGCAGTGGAGGCGTGGGAAGGGGCTACACCTTC. Translation gives CASSGGVGRGYTF.